This TCR beta chain is from a study of shared clonotypes between healthy human individuals. Whole-study context: CD8 memory received one plate per donor, CD8 naive two, CD4 memory three and CD4 naive three. Study-wide results and limits: Clonotypes shared by all four donors outscored non-shared clonotypes in generation probability.

CDR3 size: 13 residues. The junction had 2 bases not matched to a gene; V was cut back by 2 bases and J by 8 bases. Per the germline V gene, CDR1 is KGHSH and CDR2 is LQKENI. Sequencing used immunoSEQ multiplex PCR; TCRdb keeps in-frame clones, though not all of them. Found here are nearly 1,000,000 clones, approximately 76% of them singletons; the top ten hold nearly 1.5%. The study drew its donors from healthy HIV-negative adults without recent acute infections or vaccinations. Naive CD45RA+ and memory CD45RA-negative subsets were split from CD4+ cells. Worth noting for this clone: The antigen is unknown.

This receptor was obtained from a man aged 18 to 29 in good health. Sequenced sample: memory CD4+ T cells sorted from blood. Documented subset: CD45RA-negative fraction. The chain joins TRBV18 to TRBJ2-1; TRBD1 matches at 8 bases. CDR3 coding DNA: TGTGCCAGCTCACCAGTACAGGGGGATGAGCAGTTCTTC. It codes for CASSPVQGDEQFF.